This T cell receptor (beta chain) was sequenced during a study of Tregs in tolerant kidney transplant recipients (dated by TCRdb to the late 2010s). Regarding the complete study: The study applied TCRbeta sequencing to find donor-specific regulatory T cells before combined kidney and bone marrow transplantation and then followed those same cells after transplant. TCRbeta repertoire sequencing was used in 3 healthy controls to compare several methods for expanding Tregs specific for an allogeneic donor.

The paper as a whole reports these results and caveats: The most biologically relevant and donor-specific TCRbeta repertoire appeared to be identified by expanding Tregs with activated donor B cells. Although technical replication error seemed to be minimal, the question of biological reproducibility was not addressed directly. Because only a small number of patients were included, the study had limitations, and the results will need to be validated in larger populations as well as under other immunosuppression protocols.

Thawed PBMCs were FACS-sorted into unstimulated Tregs (CD4+CD25+CD127-), CD4+ non-Tregs (CD4+CD25-), CD4 cells and CD8 cells. Blood from healthy controls was obtained either as purchased buffy coats or from healthy volunteers. Healthy control blood was separated into PBMCs by Ficoll density gradient and cryopreserved, and patient PBMCs were collected both before and after transplant. Points on this clone: No cognate antigen has been identified for it. Base qualities are not recorded, but no much larger clone differs from it by a single base.

For TCRbeta CDR3 sequencing, genomic DNA was extracted from sorted cells using the QIAGEN DNeasy Blood and Tissue Kit. High-throughput TCRbeta CDR3 sequencing was carried out commercially through immunoSEQ, with PCR amplification with bias correction and internal controls included. Per the authors' processing: Unique productive TCRbeta sequences were defined by CDR3 nucleotide sequence when primers matched and otherwise by CDR3 amino acid sequence together with Vbeta and Jbeta genes. Sorting error was corrected by removing sequences shared between sorted populations at a frequency ratio of 2:1 or less, and the remaining shared sequences were assigned to the higher population. Sequences were defined as donor-reactive when expanded at least 5-fold in CFSE-low cells versus unstimulated cells and present at a frequency of at least 0.01% in CFSE-low cells. Jensen-Shannon divergence calculated on the top 100 TCRbeta sequences ranked by frequency was used to measure repertoire divergence. When a sample had multiple sequencing runs, each run was corrected for sorting error separately and the runs were then pooled. Sourced from immuneACCESS, this table was stored by TCRdb with only in-frame sequences that have V and J called. A share of the clones is absent; for the studies checked, an unresolved V gene accounts for under half, and the remainder has no known explanation. V, J and clone size were drawn from that table, and D and trimming were deduced from the DNA. Present in this sample are some 68,000 clones, 80% to 85% of which were seen just once. The ten largest account for 4.5% to 5.5% of the sample.

For this chain, trimming is 3 bases at the V end and 6 bases at the J end, and the number of junction bases without a gene match is 8. The CDR3, cysteine through phenylalanine, is 16 amino acids long. The CDR3 DNA has 48 bases and is translated from base 1. CDR1 and CDR2 are read off the germline V gene (reference sequence) as PRHDT and FYEKMQ. The sample consisted of CD4+ T cells from blood. The chain joins TRBV13 to TRBJ2-1, and 10 bases in between align with TRBD2. The sequence was collected from a human donor in good health. The CDR3 reads CASSFVRLAGGNEQFF. The DNA is as follows: TGTGCCAGCAGCTTTGTCCGACTAGCGGGCGGCAATGAGCAGTTCTTC.